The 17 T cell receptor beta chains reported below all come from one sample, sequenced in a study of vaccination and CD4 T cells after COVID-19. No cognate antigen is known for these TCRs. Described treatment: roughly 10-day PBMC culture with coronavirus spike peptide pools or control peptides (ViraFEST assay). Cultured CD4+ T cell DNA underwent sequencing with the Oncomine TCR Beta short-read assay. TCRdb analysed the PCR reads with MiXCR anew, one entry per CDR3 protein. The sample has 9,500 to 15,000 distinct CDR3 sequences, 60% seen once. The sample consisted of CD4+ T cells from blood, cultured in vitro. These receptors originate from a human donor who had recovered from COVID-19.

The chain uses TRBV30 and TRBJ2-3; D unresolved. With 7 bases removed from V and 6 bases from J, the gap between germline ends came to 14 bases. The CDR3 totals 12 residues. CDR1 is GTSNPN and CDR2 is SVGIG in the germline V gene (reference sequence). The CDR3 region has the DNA TGTGCCTCCACCGCCTCTTGGGATACGCAGTATTTT. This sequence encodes CASTASWDTQYF. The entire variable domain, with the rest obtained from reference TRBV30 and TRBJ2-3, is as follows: SQTIHQWPATLVQPVGSPLSLECTVEGTSNPNLYWYRQAAGRGLQLLFYSVGIGQISSEVPQNLSASRPQDRQFILSSKKLLLSDSGFYLCASTASWDTQYFGPGTRLTVL.

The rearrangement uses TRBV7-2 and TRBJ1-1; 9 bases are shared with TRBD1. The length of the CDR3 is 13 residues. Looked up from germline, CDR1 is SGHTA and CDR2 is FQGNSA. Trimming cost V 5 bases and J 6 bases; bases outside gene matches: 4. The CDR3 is CASSGTGRAEAFF. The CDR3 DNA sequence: TGTGCCAGCAGCGGGACAGGGCGGGCTGAAGCTTTCTTT.

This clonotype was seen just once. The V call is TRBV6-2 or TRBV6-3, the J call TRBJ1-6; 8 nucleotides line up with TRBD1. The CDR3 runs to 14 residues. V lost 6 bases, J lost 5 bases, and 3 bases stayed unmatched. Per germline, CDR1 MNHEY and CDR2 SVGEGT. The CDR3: CASRDRGDNSPLHF. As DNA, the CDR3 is TGTGCCAGCAGAGACAGGGGAGATAATTCACCCCTCCACTTT.

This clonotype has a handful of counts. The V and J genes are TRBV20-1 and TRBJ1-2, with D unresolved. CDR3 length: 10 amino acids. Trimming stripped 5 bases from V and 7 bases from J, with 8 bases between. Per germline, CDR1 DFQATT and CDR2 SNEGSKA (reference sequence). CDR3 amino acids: CSALTGGYTF. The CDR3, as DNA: TGCAGTGCTCTGACTGGTGGCTACACCTTC.

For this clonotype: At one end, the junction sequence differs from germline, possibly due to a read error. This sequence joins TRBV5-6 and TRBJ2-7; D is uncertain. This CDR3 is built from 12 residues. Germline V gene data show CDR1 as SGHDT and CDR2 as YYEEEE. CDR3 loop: CASSNVNYGQYF. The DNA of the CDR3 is TGTGCCAGCAGCAACGTGAATTACGGGCAGTACTTC.

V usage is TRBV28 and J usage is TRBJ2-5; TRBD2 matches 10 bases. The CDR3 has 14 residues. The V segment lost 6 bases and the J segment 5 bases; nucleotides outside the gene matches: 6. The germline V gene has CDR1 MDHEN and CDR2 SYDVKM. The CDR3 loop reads CASRRATSGETQYF. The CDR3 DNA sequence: TGTGCCAGCAGGAGGGCGACTAGCGGGGAGACCCAGTACTTC.

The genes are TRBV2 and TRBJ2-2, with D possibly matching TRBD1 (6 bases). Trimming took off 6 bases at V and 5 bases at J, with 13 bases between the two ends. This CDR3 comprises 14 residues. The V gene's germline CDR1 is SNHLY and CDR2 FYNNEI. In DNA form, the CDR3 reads TGTGCCAGCAGGGCCATCAGGGGAACCGGGGAGCTGTTTTTT. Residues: CASRAIRGTGELFF.

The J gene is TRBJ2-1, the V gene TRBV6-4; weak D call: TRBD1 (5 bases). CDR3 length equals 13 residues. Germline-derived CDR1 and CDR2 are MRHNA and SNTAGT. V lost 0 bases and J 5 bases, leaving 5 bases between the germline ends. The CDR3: CASSDSDNNEQFF. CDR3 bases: TGTGCCAGCAGTGACTCGGACAACAATGAGCAGTTCTTC.

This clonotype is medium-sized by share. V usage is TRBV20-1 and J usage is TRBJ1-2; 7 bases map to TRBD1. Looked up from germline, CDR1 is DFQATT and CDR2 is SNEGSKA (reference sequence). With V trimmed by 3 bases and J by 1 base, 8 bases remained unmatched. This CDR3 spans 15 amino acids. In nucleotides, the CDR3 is TGCAGTGCTAGGGTCGTTGCAGGGGGTAACTATGGCTACACCTTC. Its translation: CSARVVAGGNYGYTF.

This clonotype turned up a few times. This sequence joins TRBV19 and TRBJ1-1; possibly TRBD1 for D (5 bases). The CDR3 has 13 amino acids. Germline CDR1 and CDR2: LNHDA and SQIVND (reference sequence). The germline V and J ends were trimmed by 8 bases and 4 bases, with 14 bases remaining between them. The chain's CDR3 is CASAPRGLTEAFF. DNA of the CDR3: TGTGCCAGTGCCCCTCGGGGACTCACTGAAGCTTTCTTT.

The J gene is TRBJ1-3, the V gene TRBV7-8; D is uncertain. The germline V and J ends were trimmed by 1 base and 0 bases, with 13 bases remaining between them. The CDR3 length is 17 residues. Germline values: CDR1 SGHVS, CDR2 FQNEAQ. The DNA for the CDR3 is TGTGCCAGCAGCTTAGATCTCCAGGAACGCTCTGGAAACACCATATATTTT. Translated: CASSLDLQERSGNTIYF.

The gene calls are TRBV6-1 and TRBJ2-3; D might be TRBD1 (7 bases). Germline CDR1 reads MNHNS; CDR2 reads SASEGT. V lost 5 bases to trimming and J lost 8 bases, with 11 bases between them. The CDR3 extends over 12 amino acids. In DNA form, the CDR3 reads TGTGCCAGCAGTCCCCAGGGGGGTACGCAGTATTTT. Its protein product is CASSPQGGTQYF.

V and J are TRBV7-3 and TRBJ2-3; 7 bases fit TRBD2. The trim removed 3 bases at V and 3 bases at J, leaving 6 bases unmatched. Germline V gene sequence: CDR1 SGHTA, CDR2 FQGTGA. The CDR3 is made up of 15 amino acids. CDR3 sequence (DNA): TGTGCCAGCAGCTTCGATGGACTAGTGACAGATACGCAGTATTTT. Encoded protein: CASSFDGLVTDTQYF. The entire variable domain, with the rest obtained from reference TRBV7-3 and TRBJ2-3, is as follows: GAGVSQTPSNKVTEKGKYVELRCDPISGHTALYWYRQSLGQGPEFLIYFQGTGAADDSGLPNDRFFAVRPEGSVSTLKIQRTERGDSAVYLCASSFDGLVTDTQYFGPGTRLTVL.

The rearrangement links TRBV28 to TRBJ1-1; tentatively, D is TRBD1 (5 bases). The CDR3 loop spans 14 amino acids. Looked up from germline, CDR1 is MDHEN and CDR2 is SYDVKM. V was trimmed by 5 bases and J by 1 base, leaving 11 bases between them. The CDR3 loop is CASSTGPRNTEAFF. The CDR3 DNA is TGTGCCAGCAGTACAGGACCCCGGAACACTGAAGCTTTCTTT.

CDR3 bases: TGCAGCGTTGATTTGGGTGGTAATCAAGAGACCCAGTACTTC. Protein product: CSVDLGGNQETQYF. The V gene is TRBV29-1, the J gene TRBJ2-5; D not certain. CDR1 and CDR2 from the germline V gene are SQVTM and ANQGSEA. This CDR3 is 14 amino acids long. V was shortened by 3 bases and J by 2 bases, with 13 bases between the two germline ends.

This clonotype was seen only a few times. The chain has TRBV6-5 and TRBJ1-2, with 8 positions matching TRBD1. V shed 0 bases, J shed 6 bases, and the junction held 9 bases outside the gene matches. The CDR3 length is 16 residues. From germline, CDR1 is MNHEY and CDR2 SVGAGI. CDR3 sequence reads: CASSYSKGTGLDGYTF. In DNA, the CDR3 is TGTGCCAGCAGTTACTCGAAAGGGACAGGTCTTGATGGCTACACCTTC.

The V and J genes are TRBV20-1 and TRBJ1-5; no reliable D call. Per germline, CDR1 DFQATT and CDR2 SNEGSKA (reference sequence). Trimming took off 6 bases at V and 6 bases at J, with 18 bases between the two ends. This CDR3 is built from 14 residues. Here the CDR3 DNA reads TGCAGTGCGATCAGGACGGGCGGCCCTCAGCCCCAGCATTTT. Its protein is CSAIRTGGPQPQHF.